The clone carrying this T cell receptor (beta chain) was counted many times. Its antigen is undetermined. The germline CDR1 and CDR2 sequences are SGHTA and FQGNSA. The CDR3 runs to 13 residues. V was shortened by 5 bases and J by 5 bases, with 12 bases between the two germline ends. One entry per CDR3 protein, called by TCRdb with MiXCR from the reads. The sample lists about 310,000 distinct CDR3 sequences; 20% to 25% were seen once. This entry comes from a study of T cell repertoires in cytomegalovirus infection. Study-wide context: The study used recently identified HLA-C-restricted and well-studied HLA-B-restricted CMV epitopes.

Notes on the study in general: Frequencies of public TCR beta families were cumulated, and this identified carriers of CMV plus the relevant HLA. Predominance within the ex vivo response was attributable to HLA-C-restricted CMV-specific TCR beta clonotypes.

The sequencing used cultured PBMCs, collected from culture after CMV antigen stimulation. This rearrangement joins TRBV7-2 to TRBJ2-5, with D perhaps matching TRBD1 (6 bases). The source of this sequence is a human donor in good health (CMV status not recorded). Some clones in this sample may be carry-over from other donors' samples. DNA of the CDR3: TGTGCCAGCAGCCCGGGACATTCGGAGACCCAGTACTTC. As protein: CASSPGHSETQYF.